Listed below are T cell receptor beta chains from one sample, sequenced in a study of PD-1 blockade in classical Hodgkin lymphoma. Sequencing used immunoSEQ multiplex PCR; TCRdb keeps in-frame clones, though not all of them. The data show approximately 52,000 clones, just under 75% seen once. The sequenced sample was peripheral blood mononuclear cells (PBMCs), obtained before the second cycle of nivolumab. Source of these receptors: a human donor with classical Hodgkin lymphoma. Both conserved end residues are part of each CDR3.

J | V | CDR3
TRBJ2-5 | TRBV7-7 | CASSSGQGALETQYF
TRBJ1-5 | TRBV7-2 | CASSPTGALNQPQHF
TRBJ1-2 | TRBV2 | CASSEQGFNGYTF
TRBJ2-7 | TRBV10-3 | CAISESNQGLTGNEQYF
TRBJ2-2 | TRBV28 | CASSAGSGTGELFF
TRBJ2-2 | TRBV25-1 | CASSGTQSTGELFF
TRBJ2-7 | TRBV6-5 | CASTPGQLFREQYF
TRBJ2-7 | TRBV5-6 | CASSPDRRFYEQYF
TRBJ1-2 | TRBV13 | CASSLSRVDGYTF
TRBJ1-1 | TRBV6-5 | CASSRWDSSNTEAFF
TRBJ1-1 | TRBV6-5 | CASVPQGHTEAFF
TRBJ2-3 | TRBV27 | CASSLRGPSSTDTQYF
TRBJ2-1 | TRBV7-9 | CASIQGSGSYNEQFF
TRBJ1-2 | TRBV30 | CAWSAPGLIYGYTF
TRBJ1-2 | TRBV6-5 | CASSYFTGNYGYTF
TRBJ1-3 | TRBV6-5 | CASSSSWLNGNTIYF
TRBJ2-2 | TRBV7-3 | CASSLGTSGELFF